This T cell receptor (beta chain) was obtained from a study of shared T cell receptors in the human thymus. Sequenced by immunoSEQ multiplex PCR; TCRdb stores in-frame clones only, minus some. The table has approximately 760,000 clones, approximately 83% seen once. These same data were also listed under a study on human thymus T cells. That work states: Having surgery to correct congenital heart defects, healthy Finnish infants acted as the donors. In corrective heart surgery, resections were taken, and these provided the thymus tissue. It looked as if thymic and blood repertoires used V and J genes in a biased way. Related work found strong thymic repertoire overlap between unrelated individuals.

What was sequenced was thymocytes. The receptor's source is a girl less than two years old with a congenital heart defect.

The CDR3 coding sequence is TGCGCCAGCAGCCAAGATCGGCAGGGTATTAACTATGGCTACACCTTC. It yields the protein CASSQDRQGINYGYTF. V gene TRBV4-3 combines with J gene TRBJ1-2, with D perhaps TRBD1 (5 bases). Germline-derived CDR1 and CDR2 are LGHNA and YSLEER. The V gene lost 0 bases and the J gene lost 1 base, with 12 bases spanning the gap. This CDR3 has 16 residues.